What follows is one T cell receptor (beta chain) and its context. Its antigen is unidentified. The data stem from a study of radiotherapy plus CTLA-4 blockade in lung cancer. Study in general: In less than 20% of patients, objective responses were seen; 31% had disease control. Study findings and constraints: In blood, after radiotherapy plus ipilimumab, tumor-derived TCR clones expanded. Strongest reported response predictors: early blood clone changes and post-radiation interferon-beta.

Ipilimumab CTLA-4 blockade and focal radiation were given to patients with chemo-refractory metastatic non-small-cell lung cancer. Repertoires were generated with immunoSEQ multiplex PCR, while TCRdb's copy carries only in-frame clones and drops some. The sample carries about 77,000 clones, nearly 75% recorded once. Trimming removed 1 base from V and 6 bases from J, with 7 bases in between. There are 14 residues in the CDR3. Germline CDR1 and CDR2: LGHNA and YNFKEQ. The starting material was peripheral blood, obtained from a patient treated with radiotherapy plus ipilimumab. This chain joins TRBV4-2 and TRBJ1-6, with a weak D call TRBD1 (5 bases). The TCR sequence derives from a human donor with non-small cell lung cancer whose response to radiotherapy plus ipilimumab could not be evaluated. CDR3 DNA sequence: TGTGCCAGCAGCCAAGCCGACAGTAATTCACCCCTCCACTTT. It yields the protein CASSQADSNSPLHF.